The clone carrying this T cell receptor (beta chain) was seen many times. Its antigen is currently unknown. TCRdb re-derived calls from the 5' RACE reads in MiXCR, one entry per CDR3 protein. The profile shows around 19,000 distinct CDR3 sequences, roughly 6% of them singletons. This record belongs to a study of spatial heterogeneity in lung cancer. Time point defined: sample taken at primary tumor resection. General study results and limits: Mutation counts in tumors were tracked by counts of expanded intratumoral alpha and beta TCRs.

The input for sequencing was lung tumor tissue, taken at surgery. The clonotype originates from a female donor with early-stage non-small cell lung cancer.

CDR3 sequence reads: CASSLAVGQETQYF. As DNA, the CDR3 is TGTGCCAGCAGCTTGGCCGTGGGGCAAGAGACCCAGTACTTC. The chain employs TRBV5-5 and TRBJ2-5; D remains ambiguous. The CDR3 loop spans 14 amino acids. Germline assignment: CDR1 SGHKS and CDR2 YYEKEE (reference sequence). Trimming left V 0 bases short and J 2 bases short, with 8 bases between.